What follows are 24 T cell receptor beta chains derived from one specimen sequenced in a study of T cell changes during pregnancy in multiple sclerosis. Some clones are missing from TCRdb's copy, which holds only in-frame ones; the method was immunoSEQ multiplex PCR. The sample has roughly 35,000 clones, 90% seen once; the top ten hold approximately 12%. Material: CD8+ T cells from peripheral blood mononuclear cells, obtained in the first trimester of pregnancy. All receptors come from a female donor with multiple sclerosis, enrolled in a pregnancy study.

The chain joins TRBV5-4 to TRBJ2-5; TRBD2 agrees at 10 bases. Trimming removed 3 bases from V and 7 bases from J; junction bases left unmatched: 3. The CDR3 is 13 amino acids. From germline, CDR1 is SGHNT and CDR2 YYREEE (reference sequence). The CDR3 sequence is CASSSGTSVTQYF. As DNA, the CDR3 is TGTGCCAGCAGCTCCGGGACTAGCGTGACCCAGTACTTC.

V is TRBV7-9 and J is TRBJ2-7, with 9 bases that match TRBD1. The CDR3 is 15 amino acids. The V gene end was trimmed by 4 bases and the J gene end by 0 bases; junction bases not matched to a gene: 4. Germline V gene sequence: CDR1 SEHNR, CDR2 FQNEAQ (reference sequence). CDR3 coding DNA: TGTGCCAGCAGCTCCGACAGGGGGAGCTCCTACGAGCAGTACTTC. Residues: CASSSDRGSSYEQYF.

The rearrangement links TRBV5-8 to TRBJ2-3; a possible D gene is TRBD1 (5 bases). V was shortened by 2 bases and J by 2 bases, with 9 bases between the two germline ends. The CDR3 runs 14 residues. The V gene's germline CDR1 is SGHTS and CDR2 YDEGEE. Here the CDR3 reads CASSFLGDTDTQYF. The CDR3 region has the DNA TGTGCCAGCAGCTTCTTAGGGGACACAGATACGCAGTATTTT.

This sequence joins TRBV19 and TRBJ2-1; D is undetermined. From germline, CDR1 is LNHDA and CDR2 SQIVND (reference sequence). The CDR3 is 13 amino acids. The V gene lost 3 bases and the J gene lost 0 bases, with 3 bases spanning the gap. CDR3 in DNA: TGTGCCAGTAGTATCCACTCCTACAATGAGCAGTTCTTC. Amino acids: CASSIHSYNEQFF.

This chain links TRBV19 with TRBJ1-1; 7 bases align to TRBD1. Germline CDR1 reads LNHDA; CDR2 reads SQIVND (reference sequence). V was clipped by 2 bases and J by 5 bases; unmatched bases: 11. This CDR3 comprises 16 residues. In nucleotides, the CDR3 is TGTGCCAGTAGTATACCCTGGGACAGCCCGAGGACTGAAGCTTTCTTT. It is translated as CASSIPWDSPRTEAFF.

CDR3 DNA sequence: TGTGCCATCAGTGAGTCTAGCGGCAATGAGCAGTTCTTC. Protein: CAISESSGNEQFF. The chain combines TRBV10-3 with TRBJ2-1, with D possibly matching TRBD2 (6 bases). Trimming shortened V by 0 bases and J by 6 bases, and 6 bases separated the two germline ends. CDR1 is ENHRY, CDR2 SYGVKD, per germline. CDR3 length: 13 residues.

V is TRBV4-2 and J is TRBJ2-7, with 12 bases identical to TRBD1. The germline V gene encodes CDR1 LGHNA and CDR2 YNFKEQ. V was clipped by 2 bases and J by 3 bases; unmatched bases: 5. The CDR3 consists of 16 residues. The CDR3 nucleotides read TGTGCCAGCAGCCAATCCGGGACAGGGGGCTTCTACGAGCAGTACTTC. Translating it yields CASSQSGTGGFYEQYF.

A single count supports this clone. This sequence joins TRBV28 and TRBJ1-2, with D tentatively TRBD1 (6 bases). The CDR3 contains 17 residues. CDR1 is MDHEN, CDR2 SYDVKM, per germline. Trimming removed 2 bases at V and 0 bases at J, with 16 bases between. The DNA of the CDR3 is TGTGCCAGCAGTTTAAGGGGCTTCGACAGGACTAACTATGGCTACACCTTC. Its protein is CASSLRGFDRTNYGYTF.

The gene calls are TRBV27 and TRBJ1-2; 9 positions agree with TRBD1. Germline CDR1 and CDR2: MNHEY and SMNVEV (reference sequence). V dropped 6 bases and J dropped 4; count of bases not matched to a gene: 9. The CDR3 extends over 15 amino acids. CDR3 region: CASSPGQGYSYGYTF. The CDR3 DNA reads as TGTGCCAGCAGCCCCGGACAGGGGTACAGCTATGGCTACACCTTC.

This clone was seen just once. V is TRBV6-4 and J is TRBJ2-2; TRBD2 matches 8 bases. CDR3 size: 14 residues. The germline CDR1 and CDR2 sequences are MRHNA and SNTAGT. V shed 4 bases, J shed 6 bases, and the junction held 4 bases outside the gene matches. CDR3 nucleotides: TGTGCCAGCAGTGTCAGCGGGAGCCCCGGGGAGCTGTTTTTT. This translates into CASSVSGSPGELFF.

The chain uses TRBV19 and TRBJ2-7; the match to TRBD2 covers 9 bases. V dropped 10 bases and J dropped 2; count of bases not matched to a gene: 6. Per germline, CDR1 LNHDA and CDR2 SQIVND (reference sequence). The CDR3 covers 13 residues. The CDR3, as DNA: TGTGCCACCAGGCGGGGGGGGACCTACGAGCAGTACTTC. The encoded protein is CATRRGGTYEQYF.

V is TRBV7-9 and J is TRBJ2-5; D uncertain. CDR1 SEHNR and CDR2 FQNEAQ come from the germline V gene (reference sequence). There are 15 residues in the CDR3. Trimming left V 5 bases short and J 1 base short, with 14 bases between. CDR3 nucleotides: TGTGCCAGCAGCGACGCTTCGGGTTTCCAAGAGACCCAGTACTTC. Its protein is CASSDASGFQETQYF.

This chain uses TRBV4-1 with TRBJ2-1, with TRBD1 matching 9 bases. V shed 4 bases, J shed 7 bases, and the junction held 2 bases outside the gene matches. The CDR3 contains 13 residues. Germline CDR1 MGHRA, CDR2 YSYEKL. CDR3 nucleotide sequence: TGCGCCAGCAGCCTGGGGACAGGGAATGAGCAGTTCTTC. This gives the protein CASSLGTGNEQFF.

This rearrangement joins TRBV2 to TRBJ1-1; 8 bases fit TRBD1. The CDR3 sequence is 12 residues long. V shed 11 bases and J 3 bases; nucleotides not matched to a gene: 5. Germline-derived CDR1 and CDR2 are SNHLY and FYNNEI. The CDR3 nucleotides read TGTGCCGACCGGGACAGGTACACTGAAGCTTTCTTT. Its protein is CADRDRYTEAFF.

V usage is TRBV9 and J usage is TRBJ2-3; 10 bases agree with TRBD2. Losses at the gene ends were 1 base for V and 2 bases for J; bases not matched to a gene: 4. There are 16 residues in the CDR3. Per the germline V gene, CDR1 is SGDLS and CDR2 is YYNGEE. In DNA, the CDR3 is TGTGCCAGCAGCGTACTAGCGGGAGAGTTCACAGATACGCAGTATTTT. Protein product: CASSVLAGEFTDTQYF.

The V and J genes are TRBV27 and TRBJ2-4; possible D gene TRBD2, 5 bases. Germline CDR1 is MNHEY and CDR2 is SMNVEV (reference sequence). V was pared by 3 bases and J by 2 bases, with 8 bases between. The length of the CDR3 is 14 residues. In nucleotides, the CDR3 is TGTGCCAGCAGTTTTCGGGGATCCAAAAACATTCAGTACTTC. This sequence encodes CASSFRGSKNIQYF.

This chain uses TRBV9 with TRBJ2-1; 7 nucleotides match TRBD2. The germline gives CDR1 SGDLS, CDR2 YYNGEE. J gave up 10 bases and V 3 bases, and 7 bases lay outside the gene matches. This CDR3 is built from 13 residues. The CDR3 coding sequence is TGTGCCAGCAGCGGACGGACTAGTTGGGAGCAGTTCTTC. It specifies CASSGRTSWEQFF.

This chain joins TRBV7-2 and TRBJ1-2; tentatively, D is TRBD1 (6 bases). The germline V gene has CDR1 SGHTA and CDR2 FQGNSA. Trimming removed 3 bases at V and 6 bases at J, with 11 bases between. The CDR3 runs to 13 residues. The CDR3 here is CASSFWGGDGYTF. CDR3 coding DNA: TGTGCCAGCAGCTTTTGGGGGGGCGATGGCTACACCTTC.

J is TRBJ2-7 and V is TRBV6-5; the match to TRBD1 covers 7 bases. CDR1 is MNHEY and CDR2 is SVGAGI in the germline V gene. Unmatched junction bases numbered 10, after V lost 6 bases and J lost 2 bases. The CDR3 loop spans 15 amino acids. In nucleotides, the CDR3 is TGTGCCAGCAGGGGGTCGACAGGGTCCACCTACGAGCAGTACTTC. Encoded protein: CASRGSTGSTYEQYF.

The CDR3 DNA sequence: TGTGCCAGCAGCTTGACACATACGCAGTATTTT. Amino acid sequence: CASSLTHTQYF. The chain combines TRBV5-6 with TRBJ2-3; D gene ambiguous. The CDR3 covers 11 residues. CDR1 is SGHDT and CDR2 is YYEEEE in the germline V gene. The V end lost 1 base, the J end lost 7 bases, and 4 bases lay between the germline ends.

This chain connects TRBV6-5 to TRBJ2-1; 8 bases fit TRBD1. Germline V gives CDR1 MNHEY, CDR2 SVGAGI. This CDR3 spans 14 amino acids. V was clipped by 2 bases and J by 8 bases; unmatched bases: 5. CDR3 in DNA: TGTGCCAGCAGTTACGACAGGGGAAGCGATGAGCAGTTCTTC. Encoded protein: CASSYDRGSDEQFF.

The chain joins TRBV27 to TRBJ2-3, with D possibly matching TRBD2 (5 bases). The CDR3 contains 20 residues. The germline CDR1 and CDR2 sequences are MNHEY and SMNVEV (reference sequence). Trimming cost V 0 bases and J 0 bases, with 22 bases left between them. The CDR3 nucleotides are TGTGCCAGCAGTTTATCTCTTGGAGGATTAGCGCTCCCTAGCACAGATACGCAGTATTTT. Protein: CASSLSLGGLALPSTDTQYF.

The chain couples TRBV9 to TRBJ1-1; 8 nucleotides agree with TRBD1. Per the germline V gene, CDR1 is SGDLS and CDR2 is YYNGEE. J gave up 3 bases and V 4 bases, and 14 bases lay outside the gene matches. The CDR3 is 17 residues long. The CDR3 here is CASSPRGSTGADTEAFF. In DNA form, the CDR3 reads TGTGCCAGCAGCCCCCGTGGCTCGACAGGGGCGGACACTGAAGCTTTCTTT. Variable domain in full (rest from reference TRBV9 and TRBJ1-1): DSGVTQTPKHLITATGQRVTLRCSPRSGDLSVYWYQQSLDQGLQFLIQYYNGEERAKGNILERFSAQQFPDLHSELNLSSLELGDSALYFCASSPRGSTGADTEAFFGQGTRLTVV.

The chain uses TRBV6-5 and TRBJ2-5, with a possible D match to TRBD2 (5 bases). The CDR3 contains 15 residues. CDR1 and CDR2 from the germline V gene are MNHEY and SVGAGI. V shed 0 bases and J shed 2 bases, with 10 bases lying between them. Here the CDR3 DNA reads TGTGCCAGCAGTTACTCGACTAACACACAAGAGACCCAGTACTTC. Protein sequence: CASSYSTNTQETQYF.